Below are 32 T cell receptor beta chains sequenced from a single sample in a study of CD8 T cells in Susac syndrome. RNA amounts of roughly 0.45 to 1 ug underwent reverse transcription with random hexamers. Each CDR3 protein gets one entry after TCRdb re-called the immunoSEQ multiplex PCR reads with MiXCR. Altogether about 160,000 distinct CDR3 sequences are present, less than 95% being singletons, with the ten largest covering 0.09% to 0.1%. Sequenced input: CD4+ T cells from PBMCs. Receptor source: a human donor with multiple sclerosis.

The J gene is TRBJ1-4, the V gene TRBV7-8; D remains ambiguous. The CDR3 contains 12 residues. Germline assignment: CDR1 SGHVS and CDR2 FQNEAQ. V was clipped by 5 bases and J by 15 bases, with 16 bases between them. The CDR3 DNA sequence: TGTGCCAGCAGCCAGTTCGTCGGTAGGATGTTTTTT. It yields the protein CASSQFVGRMFF.

The genes are TRBV9 and TRBJ2-3; no clear D gene. Germline V gives CDR1 SGDLS, CDR2 YYNGEE. CDR3 length: 15 amino acids. V was cut by 4 bases and J by 0 bases, with 12 bases left in between. The CDR3 reads CASSHPPSSTDTQYF. The CDR3 coding sequence is TGTGCCAGCAGCCATCCTCCCTCTAGCACAGATACGCAGTATTTT. The entire variable domain, with the rest obtained from reference TRBV9 and TRBJ2-3, is as follows: DSGVTQTPKHLITATGQRVTLRCSPRSGDLSVYWYQQSLDQGLQFLIQYYNGEERAKGNILERFSAQQFPDLHSELNLSSLELGDSALYFCASSHPPSSTDTQYFGPGTRLTVL.

The chain combines TRBV2 with TRBJ2-2, with 8 bases lining up with TRBD2. The ends lost 5 bases at V and 1 base at J; junction bases unmatched: 6. There are 16 residues in the CDR3. Per germline, CDR1 SNHLY and CDR2 FYNNEI. The CDR3 bases are TGTGCCAGCAGTCGGGAGGGGGACTGGAACACCGGGGAGCTGTTTTTT. Protein: CASSREGDWNTGELFF.

This sequence joins TRBV12-3 or TRBV12-4 and TRBJ1-2, with TRBD1 as a possible D gene (6 bases). Trimming stripped 3 bases from V and 9 bases from J, with 8 bases between. The CDR3 extends over 11 amino acids. DNA of the CDR3: TGTGCCAGCAGTTTTGGACAGCGCTACACCTTC. Protein sequence: CASSFGQRYTF.

The chain is built from TRBV28 and TRBJ2-7; D uncertain. Germline V gives CDR1 MDHEN, CDR2 SYDVKM. This CDR3 has 12 residues. The ends were cut back, 2 bases at V and 2 bases at J, with 4 bases in the middle. CDR3 sequence reads: CASSLGTYEQYF. DNA for the CDR3: TGTGCCAGCAGTTTAGGCACCTACGAGCAGTACTTC.

The chain recombines TRBV27 with TRBJ1-2; a possible D gene is TRBD1 (6 bases). The CDR3 has 14 residues. V lost 6 bases to trimming and J lost 8 bases, with 19 bases between them. The germline V gene has CDR1 MNHEY and CDR2 SMNVEV (reference sequence). CDR3 coding DNA: TGTGCCAGCAGGGGGCCCCTACAGGGCTTAGGCTACACCTTC. This codes for CASRGPLQGLGYTF.

The chain joins TRBV7-2 to TRBJ2-4, with 11 bases identical to TRBD2. CDR3 size: 15 residues. The germline gives CDR1 SGHTA, CDR2 FQGNSA. V trimming: 5 bases; J trimming: 6 bases; junction bases outside the gene matches: 6. The CDR3 spells CASSLTSGSLNIQYF. CDR3 DNA: TGTGCCAGCAGCCTCACTAGCGGGAGTTTAAACATTCAGTACTTC.

This chain connects TRBV9 to TRBJ1-1; D perhaps matches TRBD1 (6 bases). The germline V and J ends were trimmed by 0 bases and 6 bases, with 9 bases remaining between them. The CDR3 consists of 13 residues. Germline-derived CDR1 and CDR2 are SGDLS and YYNGEE. The CDR3 spells CASSVGRGAEAFF. In DNA form, the CDR3 reads TGTGCCAGCAGCGTAGGCAGGGGCGCTGAAGCTTTCTTT.

The rearrangement uses TRBV7-2 and TRBJ2-2, with TRBD2 matching over 7 bases. The CDR3 length is 16 residues. Germline-derived CDR1 and CDR2 are SGHTA and FQGNSA. The V gene end was trimmed by 2 bases and the J gene end by 3 bases; junction bases not matched to a gene: 6. As DNA, the CDR3 is TGTGCCAGCAGCTTAAATTTGCGGGAGTACACCGGGGAGCTGTTTTTT. Its translation is CASSLNLREYTGELFF.

The V call is TRBV7-9, the J call TRBJ2-4, with D perhaps assigned TRBD1 or TRBD2 (5 bases each). There are 13 residues in the CDR3. CDR1 and CDR2 from the germline V gene are SEHNR and FQNEAQ (reference sequence). V dropped 10 bases and J dropped 2 bases, with 12 bases sitting between them. The CDR3 bases are TGTGCCACTTCTGGGGGATCCAAAAACATTCAGTACTTC. It encodes CATSGGSKNIQYF.

The V gene is TRBV27, the J gene TRBJ1-4; 7 bases fit TRBD1. There are 14 residues in the CDR3. V was pared by 4 bases and J by 6 bases, with 5 bases of the junction left unmatched. In germline, CDR1 is MNHEY, CDR2 SMNVEV (reference sequence). CDR3 amino acids: CASSYRGGYEKLFF. The CDR3 bases are TGTGCCAGCAGTTACAGGGGTGGATATGAAAAACTGTTTTTT. Variable domain in full (rest from reference TRBV27 and TRBJ1-4): EAQVTQNPRYLITVTGKKLTVTCSQNMNHEYMSWYRQDPGLGLRQIYYSMNVEVTDKGDVPEGYKVSRKEKRNFPLILESPSPNQTSLYFCASSYRGGYEKLFFGSGTQLSVL.

This clonotype was detected once. This chain links TRBV5-1 with TRBJ2-3; unclear D gene. CDR1 SGHRS and CDR2 YFSETQ come from the germline V gene. V lost 4 bases, J lost 2 bases, and 14 bases lay in between. The CDR3 loop spans 15 amino acids. As DNA, the CDR3 is TGCGCCAGCAGCCCCCAAGGGCCGAACACAGATACGCAGTATTTT. Translating it yields CASSPQGPNTDTQYF.

The sample holds one count of this clonotype. The genes are TRBV29-1 and TRBJ2-1, with D perhaps TRBD1 (5 bases). This CDR3 is built from 13 residues. Germline V CDR1 and CDR2: SQVTM, ANQGSEA. The ends were cut back, 4 bases at V and 2 bases at J, with 9 bases in the middle. CDR3 DNA: TGCAGCGTTGCCAGGGTCGCCTACAATGAGCAGTTCTTC. It codes for CSVARVAYNEQFF.

The chain combines TRBV14 with TRBJ1-2; no clear D. Germline lookup yields CDR1 SGHDN and CDR2 FVKESK. CDR3 length: 13 amino acids. Trimming shortened V by 0 bases and J by 3 bases, and 5 bases separated the two germline ends. CDR3 residues: CASSQDFDYGYTF. CDR3 DNA sequence: TGTGCCAGCAGCCAAGATTTCGACTATGGCTACACCTTC.

This chain connects TRBV20-1 to TRBJ1-2; TRBD1 matches 7 bases. This CDR3 contains 15 residues. Germline CDR1 is DFQATT and CDR2 is SNEGSKA (reference sequence). With 0 bases clipped from V and 8 bases from J, the junction kept 12 bases outside the gene matches. CDR3 residues: CSARDRTGSVGGYTF. CDR3 coding DNA: TGCAGTGCTAGAGATCGGACAGGCTCCGTAGGGGGCTACACCTTC.

This chain connects TRBV29-1 to TRBJ1-5, with 7 bases fitting TRBD1. The germline CDR1 and CDR2 sequences are SQVTM and ANQGSEA. The J segment lost 0 bases and the V segment lost 4 bases, leaving 12 bases of the junction unmatched. The CDR3 loop spans 17 amino acids. Here the CDR3 DNA reads TGCAGCGTTGTCTGGACAGGACTTAGCGATAGCAATCAGCCCCAGCATTTT. It specifies CSVVWTGLSDSNQPQHF.

V and J are TRBV27 and TRBJ2-1; D is possibly TRBD1 or TRBD2 (5 bases each). Trimming pared 2 bases from V and 0 bases from J, leaving 8 bases between. Germline assignment: CDR1 MNHEY and CDR2 SMNVEV (reference sequence). The CDR3 is 15 amino acids. The chain's CDR3 is CASSLRDGSYNEQFF. The CDR3, as DNA: TGTGCCAGCAGTTTACGGGACGGCTCCTACAATGAGCAGTTCTTC.

The J gene is TRBJ1-1, the V gene TRBV4-2, with 7 positions matching TRBD1. This CDR3 spans 15 amino acids. J was trimmed by 0 bases and V by 2 bases; bases with no gene match: 3. Looked up from germline, CDR1 is LGHNA and CDR2 is YNFKEQ. CDR3 sequence: CASSQLTGVNTEAFF. The DNA for the CDR3 is TGTGCCAGCAGCCAACTTACAGGGGTGAACACTGAAGCTTTCTTT.

V and J are TRBV7-2 and TRBJ2-5, with TRBD2 as a possible D gene (6 bases). The germline V and J ends were trimmed by 5 bases and 4 bases, with 11 bases remaining between them. The CDR3 is 13 residues long. The germline V gene encodes CDR1 SGHTA and CDR2 FQGNSA. The chain's CDR3 is CASSKDYAETQYF. Here the CDR3 DNA reads TGTGCCAGCAGCAAGGACTACGCAGAGACCCAGTACTTC.

The V gene is TRBV29-1, the J gene TRBJ2-5, with 8 nucleotides matching TRBD2. Germline assignment: CDR1 SQVTM and CDR2 ANQGSEA. J lost 4 bases, V lost 4 bases, and 5 bases had no gene match. This CDR3 has 13 amino acids. The CDR3 coding sequence is TGCAGCGTTGCAGCGGGAGTATCAGAGACCCAGTACTTC. It is translated as CSVAAGVSETQYF.

The chain combines TRBV28 with TRBJ2-1, with TRBD2 matching over 9 bases. The junction had 14 bases not matched to a gene; V was cut back by 2 bases and J by 9 bases. Germline V lookup: CDR1 MDHEN, CDR2 SYDVKM. This CDR3 spans 17 amino acids. CDR3 in DNA: TGTGCCAGCAGTTTAGAGAGACTGACTAGCGGTGAGGGTGAGCAGTTCTTC. This sequence encodes CASSLERLTSGEGEQFF.

This chain connects TRBV5-1 to TRBJ2-3; no firm D call. The CDR3 loop spans 14 amino acids. CDR1 and CDR2 (germline): SGHRS, YFSETQ. Trimming took off 3 bases at V and 0 bases at J, with 8 bases between the two ends. The CDR3 bases are TGCGCCAGCAGCTCGCCCGACAGCACAGATACGCAGTATTTT. Protein product: CASSSPDSTDTQYF.

The chain employs TRBV5-6 and TRBJ2-2; D is tentatively TRBD1 or TRBD2 (6 bases each). This CDR3 region has 15 residues. Deletions cut 4 bases from V and 3 bases from J, with 13 bases between. Germline loops: CDR1 SGHDT, CDR2 YYEEEE. CDR3: CASSPAGGHTGELFF. In nucleotides, the CDR3 is TGTGCCAGCAGCCCCGCTGGGGGGCACACCGGGGAGCTGTTTTTT.

This chain links TRBV29-1 with TRBJ2-5, with TRBD2 identical over 7 bases. From germline, CDR1 is SQVTM and CDR2 ANQGSEA. This CDR3 is built from 14 residues. Germline trimming cut 2 bases from V and 4 bases from J; bases unmatched to any gene: 7. CDR3 residues: CSVEITSVGETQYF. CDR3 in DNA: TGCAGCGTTGAAATCACTAGCGTCGGAGAGACCCAGTACTTC.

The rearrangement uses TRBV7-8 and TRBJ1-2, with D possibly TRBD1 on 6 matching bases. Trimming removed 5 bases from V and 4 bases from J, with 8 bases in between. The CDR3 is 12 amino acids. Germline values: CDR1 SGHVS, CDR2 FQNEAQ. The CDR3 region is CASSGTPYGYTF. The CDR3 DNA follows: TGTGCCAGCAGCGGGACACCCTATGGCTACACCTTC.

The CDR3 is CASSLYRGMGEQYF. In nucleotides, the CDR3 is TGTGCCAGCAGCCTCTACAGGGGGATGGGGGAGCAGTACTTC. V usage is TRBV6-5 and J usage is TRBJ2-7; 8 nucleotides line up with TRBD1. CDR1 MNHEY and CDR2 SVGAGI come from the germline V gene. The CDR3 is 14 residues long. V dropped 6 bases and J dropped 7; count of bases not matched to a gene: 11.

This chain uses TRBV9 with TRBJ2-1, with 8 bases fitting TRBD2. With 0 bases clipped from V and 15 bases from J, the junction kept 8 bases outside the gene matches. The CDR3 is 13 amino acids. From germline, CDR1 is SGDLS and CDR2 YYNGEE. The DNA of the CDR3 is TGTGCCAGCAGCGTAGAGGAAGCGGGAGTACGGTTCTTC. Its protein is CASSVEEAGVRFF.

This chain joins TRBV9 and TRBJ2-7; no clear D gene. Trimming cost V 0 bases and J 3 bases, with 7 bases left between them. CDR1 is SGDLS and CDR2 is YYNGEE in the germline V gene. The CDR3 is made up of 13 amino acids. CDR3 sequence reads: CASSVDKNYEQYF. For the CDR3, the DNA is TGTGCCAGCAGCGTAGACAAGAACTACGAGCAGTACTTC. Complete variable domain (other parts from reference TRBV9 and TRBJ2-7): DSGVTQTPKHLITATGQRVTLRCSPRSGDLSVYWYQQSLDQGLQFLIQYYNGEERAKGNILERFSAQQFPDLHSELNLSSLELGDSALYFCASSVDKNYEQYFGPGTRLTVT.

This clonotype was detected only a few times. The V gene is TRBV6-4, the J gene TRBJ2-2; D gene uncertain. The CDR3 contains 13 residues. Germline V CDR1 and CDR2: MRHNA, SNTAGT. V was shortened by 5 bases and J by 2 bases, with 6 bases between the two germline ends. DNA of the CDR3: TGTGCCAGCAGTCGCGAAAACACCGGGGAGCTGTTTTTT. It is translated as CASSRENTGELFF.

The chain links TRBV5-1 to TRBJ1-1; TRBD1 is a possible D gene (6 bases). CDR1 is SGHRS and CDR2 is YFSETQ in the germline V gene. With 2 bases removed from V and 5 bases from J, the gap between germline ends came to 19 bases. The CDR3 totals 16 residues. CDR3 sequence: CASSLDPTGTGTEAFF. The CDR3 region has the DNA TGCGCCAGCAGCTTAGACCCTACAGGGACCGGGACTGAAGCTTTCTTT.

The V and J genes are TRBV25-1 and TRBJ2-3; 12 nucleotides align to TRBD2. CDR3 length: 17 amino acids. V trimming: 8 bases; J trimming: 2 bases; junction bases outside the gene matches: 11. The germline V gene has CDR1 MGHDK and CDR2 SYGVNS. CDR3 nucleotide sequence: TGTGCCAGCTCACGAGGCGGGACTAGCGGGCCCACAGATACGCAGTATTTT. This translates into CASSRGGTSGPTDTQYF.

The rearrangement links TRBV24-1 to TRBJ2-1, with a weak D call TRBD2 (5 bases). V lost 2 bases and J 1 base, leaving 11 bases between the germline ends. This CDR3 is 16 amino acids long. Looked up from germline, CDR1 is KGHDR and CDR2 is SFDVKD. The CDR3: CATSDSQADSYNEQFF. The CDR3 DNA reads TGTGCCACCAGTGATTCCCAAGCGGATTCCTACAATGAGCAGTTCTTC.